The T cell receptor beta chain described here comes from a study of blood T cell repertoires in COVID-19. This clone was seen just once. Trimming removed 1 base from V and 2 bases from J, with 12 bases in between. There are 16 residues in the CDR3. Germline CDR1 is LNHDA and CDR2 is SQIVND (reference sequence). As handled by the study authors: Estimated nucleated cell counts came from reference gene primer amplification. Only in-frame clones appear in the TCRdb table, and some are missing; sequencing was by immunoSEQ multiplex PCR. For V, J and clone size, that table is used; D and trimming come from the DNA. The sample yields about 170,000 clones, roughly 90% seen once.

The clonotype originates from a man between 60 and 70 years old with acute or convalescent COVID-19. Sequencing was done on a sample of peripheral blood. This chain connects TRBV19 to TRBJ1-5; a weak D match, TRBD1 (6 bases). The CDR3: CASSIGQVGGNQPQHF. CDR3 nucleotides: TGTGCCAGTAGTATAGGACAGGTCGGGGGCAATCAGCCCCAGCATTTT.